What follows describes a single T cell receptor (beta chain). CDR3 length: 14 residues. This sample was included in a study of blood T cell repertoires in COVID-19. About the study: Whether acute or convalescent, the COVID-19 samples came from the United States, Italy and Spain.

Generated by immunoSEQ multiplex PCR, the TCRdb table keeps only in-frame clones and is missing some. This table holds 300,000 to 450,000 clones, roughly nine tenths found once. Participants, roughly 18 to 89 years old, spanned approximately 25 US areas. Material: PBMCs or T cells enriched from blood (not recorded which). The TCR comes from a man younger than 35 who had recovered from COVID-19. The V gene is TRBV21-1, the J gene TRBJ1-2. TRBV21-1 is annotated as a pseudogene. CDR3 loop: CASSMDPRVYGYTF. The CDR3 DNA reads as TGTGCCAGCAGCATGGACCCGAGGGTCTATGGCTACACCTTC.